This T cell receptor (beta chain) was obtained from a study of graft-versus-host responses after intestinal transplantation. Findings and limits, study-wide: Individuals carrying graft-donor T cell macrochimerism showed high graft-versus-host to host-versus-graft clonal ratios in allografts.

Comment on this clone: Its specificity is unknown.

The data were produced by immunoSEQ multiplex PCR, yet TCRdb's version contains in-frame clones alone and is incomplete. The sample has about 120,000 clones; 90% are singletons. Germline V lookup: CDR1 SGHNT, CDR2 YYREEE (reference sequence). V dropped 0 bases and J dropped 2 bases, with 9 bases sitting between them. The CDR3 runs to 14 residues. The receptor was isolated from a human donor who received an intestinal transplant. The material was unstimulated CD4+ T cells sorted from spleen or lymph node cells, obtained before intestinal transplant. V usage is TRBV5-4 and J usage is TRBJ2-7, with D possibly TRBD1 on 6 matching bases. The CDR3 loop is CASSLGTATYEQYF. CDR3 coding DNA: TGTGCCAGCAGCTTGGGGACAGCTACCTACGAGCAGTACTTC. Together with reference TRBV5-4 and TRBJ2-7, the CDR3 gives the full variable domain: ETGVTQSPTHLIKTRGQQVTLRCSSQSGHNTVSWYQQALGQGPQFIFQYYREEENGRGNFPPRFSGLQFPNYSSELNVNALELDDSALYLCASSLGTATYEQYFGPGTRLTVT.